The 11 T cell receptor beta chains below were found in one sample sequenced in a study of T cells in Graves' hyperthyroidism and ophthalmopathy. Using RNA transcripts as the source, TCR beta CDR3 regions were amplified. First-round RT-PCR targeting the TCR CDR3 was performed with the HTBI primer set. Using its own MiXCR run on the multiplex PCR reads, TCRdb lists one record per CDR3 protein. The sample lists about 710,000 distinct CDR3 sequences, about a sixth seen once, with around 7.7% in the top ten. Source material: blood. The receptors were gathered from a man aged 18 to 29 with Graves' hyperthyroidism.

The chain couples TRBV18 to TRBJ1-1; D unclear. CDR3 length: 12 amino acids. Germline V gene sequence: CDR1 KGHSH, CDR2 LQKENI. V lost 3 bases, J lost 10 bases, and 12 bases lay in between. The CDR3: CASSPGGLGAFF. The CDR3 bases are TGTGCCAGCTCACCTGGAGGTCTAGGAGCTTTCTTT.

This clonotype was recorded only once. The chain uses TRBV5-5 and TRBJ1-1, with D perhaps matching TRBD1 (6 bases). Trimming pared 8 bases from V and 0 bases from J, leaving 20 bases between. In germline, CDR1 is SGHKS, CDR2 YYEKEE (reference sequence). The CDR3 has 16 residues. The CDR3 is CASSIQGRWVNTEAFF. For the CDR3, the DNA is TGTGCCAGTAGTATACAGGGCCGGTGGGTGAACACTGAAGCTTTCTTT.

This clonotype was observed many times. The chain employs TRBV6-6 and TRBJ1-1, with D unclear. The germline CDR1 and CDR2 sequences are MNHNY and SVGAGI (reference sequence). The CDR3 is 11 residues long. V was shortened by 2 bases and J by 11 bases, with 9 bases between the two germline ends. Here the CDR3 reads CASSYNGMAFF. CDR3 DNA: TGTGCCAGCAGTTACAACGGGATGGCTTTCTTT.

The V gene is TRBV20-1, the J gene TRBJ2-7, with D possibly called TRBD1 or TRBD2 (6 bases each). V was clipped by 6 bases and J by 6 bases, with 21 bases between them. CDR3 length: 14 amino acids. Germline loops: CDR1 DFQATT, CDR2 SNEGSKA (reference sequence). CDR3 in DNA: TGCAGTGCCCCCCCGGGGGAGACACAGGGCGAGCAGTACTTC. Amino acid sequence: CSAPPGETQGEQYF.

This clonotype was counted ten times or more. V usage is TRBV7-9 and J usage is TRBJ2-7; D call uncertain. Trimming stripped 1 base from V and 0 bases from J, with 10 bases between. CDR3 length: 15 amino acids. Germline lookup yields CDR1 SEHNR and CDR2 FQNEAQ (reference sequence). The CDR3 nucleotides read TGTGCCAGCAGCTTAGGCGGCGCGTTCTCCTACGAGCAGTACTTC. Residues: CASSLGGAFSYEQYF.

This clonotype was picked up a small number of times. This rearrangement joins TRBV18 to TRBJ1-2, with 10 bases aligning to TRBD1. CDR1 and CDR2 from the germline V gene are KGHSH and LQKENI. The CDR3 is made up of 16 amino acids. Losses at the gene ends were 5 bases for V and 1 base for J; bases not matched to a gene: 7. CDR3 loop: CASSTQTGGLNYGYTF. CDR3 in DNA: TGTGCCAGCTCAACCCAGACAGGGGGCCTTAACTATGGCTACACCTTC.

The genes are TRBV10-2 and TRBJ2-7, with D maybe TRBD2 (6 bases). CDR1 and CDR2 from the germline V gene are WSHSY and SAAADI. V lost 6 bases to trimming and J lost 3 bases, with 15 bases between them. The CDR3 extends over 14 amino acids. The CDR3 is CASRRLANYYEQYF. The CDR3 bases are TGCGCCAGCAGGAGGCTAGCGAACTACTACGAGCAGTACTTC.

This clonotype was observed at least ten times. V usage is TRBV7-3 and J usage is TRBJ2-1; 14 bases line up with TRBD2. Trimming took 5 bases from V and 8 from J; bases not matched to a gene: 2. This CDR3 has 14 residues. Germline CDR1 SGHTA, CDR2 FQGTGA. CDR3 bases: TGTGCCAGCAGCCAGGGACTAGCGGGAGATGAGCAGTTCTTC. Translated, it gives CASSQGLAGDEQFF.

There are a few counts of this clonotype. In DNA, the CDR3 is TGTGCCAGCAGTCTTAGCCGGGCCGAGCAGTACTTC. Residues: CASSLSRAEQYF. This chain connects TRBV7-9 to TRBJ2-7; D is undetermined. The CDR3 totals 12 residues. Trimming took off 6 bases at V and 6 bases at J, with 12 bases between the two ends. CDR1 is SEHNR, CDR2 FQNEAQ, per germline (reference sequence).

In this sample, this clonotype turned up many times. This chain links TRBV28 with TRBJ2-5; the D gene is possibly TRBD1 (5 bases). This CDR3 has 14 residues. Germline-derived CDR1 and CDR2 are MDHEN and SYDVKM. Trimming left V 6 bases short and J 5 bases short, with 16 bases between. The CDR3 sequence is CASSLEDNWETQYF. CDR3 DNA: TGTGCCAGCAGCCTTGAGGACAATTGGGAGACCCAGTACTTC.

This clonotype was counted only a few times. The chain is built from TRBV29-1 and TRBJ2-7; D tentatively reads TRBD1 or TRBD2 (5 bases each). Germline CDR1 is SQVTM and CDR2 is ANQGSEA. Trimming removed 6 bases at V and 3 bases at J, with 27 bases between. There are 17 residues in the CDR3. CDR3 DNA sequence: TGCAGCGTCGTTAAAAAGGACCGGGACCTCCCAAACTACGAGCAGTACTTC. This gives the protein CSVVKKDRDLPNYEQYF.